The 26 T cell receptor beta chains in this list originate from one sample, sequenced in a study of neurological immune-mediated disorders. Each CDR3 protein is one row after TCRdb ran MiXCR on the 5' RACE reads. The sample carries 70,000 or so distinct CDR3 sequences, around 5.2% recorded once. Sample: PBMCs. These receptors originate from a woman in her 30s with multiple sclerosis.

At least ten counts were recorded for this clonotype. V usage is TRBV2 and J usage is TRBJ2-6, with a tentative D call TRBD1 (5 bases). From germline, CDR1 is SNHLY and CDR2 FYNNEI. Deletions cut 10 bases from V and 4 bases from J, with 23 bases between. This CDR3 spans 17 amino acids. CDR3 nucleotides: TGTGCCACTATCCACAGGACCCAGGGCGCCGGGGCCAACGTCCTGACTTTC. Protein: CATIHRTQGAGANVLTF.

The sample holds a few counts of this clonotype. The gene calls are TRBV12-3 or TRBV12-4 and TRBJ2-5; D is unresolved. The V and J ends lost 4 bases and 3 bases respectively, with 9 bases between them. CDR3 length equals 13 residues. CDR3 coding DNA: TGTGCCAGCAGTTACGGGCTGGAAGAGACCCAGTACTTC. Translation gives CASSYGLEETQYF.

This clonotype was counted between two and nine times. The genes are TRBV28 and TRBJ2-7; unclear D gene. Germline values: CDR1 MDHEN, CDR2 SYDVKM. Trimming took 4 bases from V and 2 from J, leaving 6 bases between them. The CDR3 is 12 amino acids. CDR3 loop: CASSYNAYEQYF. CDR3 sequence (DNA): TGTGCCAGCAGTTACAACGCCTACGAGCAGTACTTC. The whole variable domain, filled in from reference TRBV28 and TRBJ2-7, reads DVKVTQSSRYLVKRTGEKVFLECVQDMDHENMFWYRQDPGLGLRLIYFSYDVKMKEKGDIPEGYSVSREKKERFSLILESASTNQTSMYLCASSYNAYEQYFGPGTRLTVT.

This clonotype came up a few times. CDR3 nucleotide sequence: TGTGCCAGCAGCTTCCCTCCCGGGTTACAGTATGGCTACACCTTC. Translating gives CASSFPPGLQYGYTF. The rearrangement links TRBV7-9 to TRBJ1-2, with D hard to call. The V end lost 3 bases, the J end lost 5 bases, and 16 bases lay between the germline ends. The germline V gene encodes CDR1 SEHNR and CDR2 FQNEAQ (reference sequence). The CDR3 loop spans 15 amino acids.

This clonotype was observed at least ten times. V usage is TRBV20-1 and J usage is TRBJ1-2; D is perhaps TRBD1 (5 bases). The CDR3 runs to 13 residues. Germline assignment: CDR1 DFQATT and CDR2 SNEGSKA (reference sequence). V was pared by 3 bases and J by 1 base, with 9 bases between. The CDR3 here is CSASWGVNYGYTF. CDR3 nucleotide sequence: TGCAGTGCTAGTTGGGGGGTTAACTATGGCTACACCTTC.

This clonotype was counted ten times or more. The chain employs TRBV5-1 and TRBJ2-3; D remains unclear. Trimming removed 6 bases from V and 0 bases from J, with 14 bases in between. Germline V lookup: CDR1 SGHRS, CDR2 YFSETQ. This CDR3 has 15 amino acids. The CDR3 region is CASIPAPGSTDTQYF. The CDR3 nucleotides read TGCGCCAGCATCCCCGCACCAGGTAGCACAGATACGCAGTATTTT.

This clonotype was seen many times. This CDR3 is CASSPRGGQRYGKLFF. The CDR3 DNA follows: TGTGCCAGCAGCCCGAGGGGGGGCCAGCGGTATGGAAAACTGTTTTTT. The chain carries TRBV7-8 and TRBJ1-4, with D maybe TRBD1 (6 bases). Trimming pared 5 bases from V and 10 bases from J, leaving 23 bases between. CDR1 is SGHVS and CDR2 is FQNEAQ in the germline V gene. CDR3 length: 16 amino acids.

Judged by abundance, this clonotype is medium-sized. V usage is TRBV4-2 and J usage is TRBJ2-5; 11 bases map to TRBD1. The ends lost 0 bases at V and 1 base at J; junction bases unmatched: 1. CDR1 and CDR2 from the germline V gene are LGHNA and YNFKEQ. The CDR3 covers 16 residues. CDR3 bases: TGTGCCAGCAGCCAAGATGGGACAGGGGGCCAAGAGACCCAGTACTTC. Its protein product is CASSQDGTGGQETQYF.

As to this clonotype: Germline and junction disagree at one end, which may indicate a read error. V is TRBV5-6 and J is TRBJ2-7; either TRBD1 or TRBD2 may fit D (5 bases each). The CDR3 is made up of 13 amino acids. The germline V gene has CDR1 SGHDT and CDR2 YYEEEE. The chain's CDR3 is CANSLGRNYEQYF. CDR3 nucleotide sequence: TGTGCCAACAGCTTGGGACGGAACTACGAGCAGTACTTC.

A note on this clonotype: This may be a read error: a much more frequent sequence differs by one nucleotide. The CDR3 DNA sequence: TGTGCCACCAGCCCAACCCGGAACACCGGGGAGCTGTTTTTT. It translates to CATSPTRNTGELFF. The J gene is TRBJ2-2, the V gene TRBV7-2; D remains ambiguous. The CDR3 contains 14 residues. Germline V CDR1 and CDR2: SGHTA, FQGNSA.

V usage is TRBV20-1 and J usage is TRBJ2-7; D is ambiguous. V gave up 1 base and J gave up 5 bases, with 12 bases separating them. CDR1 and CDR2 from the germline V gene are DFQATT and SNEGSKA (reference sequence). The CDR3 loop spans 13 amino acids. CDR3 loop: CSARARTGHEQYF. CDR3 nucleotides: TGCAGTGCTAGAGCCAGAACTGGGCACGAGCAGTACTTC.

In its sample, this clonotype was seen many times. The chain combines TRBV29-1 with TRBJ2-1; 8 positions match TRBD1. The CDR3 extends over 12 amino acids. CDR1 is SQVTM, CDR2 ANQGSEA, per germline. V shed 3 bases and J 9 bases; nucleotides not matched to a gene: 4. The CDR3 sequence: CSVDDRGAEQFF. CDR3 nucleotide sequence: TGCAGCGTTGATGACAGGGGAGCTGAGCAGTTCTTC.

The gene calls are TRBV14 and TRBJ2-5; 9 bases line up with TRBD2. The CDR3 contains 17 residues. Trimming took 3 bases from V and 6 from J; bases not matched to a gene: 14. CDR1 is SGHDN and CDR2 is FVKESK in the germline V gene. CDR3 amino acids: CASSQWKGGGDTQTQYF. The CDR3 region has the DNA TGTGCCAGCAGCCAGTGGAAAGGCGGGGGGGACACCCAGACCCAGTACTTC.

This clonotype was counted many times. The CDR3 loop is CASSFGGRQYF. In DNA, the CDR3 is TGTGCCAGCAGTTTCGGGGGGCGGCAGTATTTT. V is TRBV9 and J is TRBJ2-3; perhaps TRBD2 as D (7 bases). This CDR3 spans 11 amino acids. The germline gives CDR1 SGDLS, CDR2 YYNGEE. V was clipped by 5 bases and J by 11 bases, with 12 bases between them.

This clonotype was counted many times. The chain recombines TRBV10-3 with TRBJ2-7, with D perhaps TRBD1 or TRBD2 (6 bases each). Germline CDR1 reads ENHRY; CDR2 reads SYGVKD. Trimming removed 6 bases at V and 5 bases at J, with 20 bases between. The CDR3 is 15 amino acids. This CDR3 reads CAIRRTGGRVDEQYF. In DNA, the CDR3 is TGTGCCATCAGGCGGACCGGGGGCCGAGTTGACGAGCAGTACTTC.

This clonotype was counted ten times or more. CDR3 coding DNA: TGTGCCAGCAGCTTTGGGCCGTCCGTGTACGGGGCCAACGTCCTGACTTTC. Translating gives CASSFGPSVYGANVLTF. V usage is TRBV7-9 and J usage is TRBJ2-6, with D hard to call. Between the trimmed V and J ends, which lost 3 bases and 4 bases, there was a span of 16 bases. The CDR3 has 17 amino acids. CDR1 and CDR2 (germline): SEHNR, FQNEAQ (reference sequence).

The chain carries TRBV12-3 or TRBV12-4 and TRBJ2-7; TRBD2 aligns across 14 bases. Germline trimming cut 4 bases from V and 0 bases from J; bases unmatched to any gene: 5. This CDR3 comprises 17 residues. The CDR3 nucleotides read TGTGCCAGCAGTTATCGGGGACTAGCGGGGGCCTCCTACGAGCAGTACTTC. The encoded protein is CASSYRGLAGASYEQYF.

This clonotype was observed at least ten times. V gene TRBV6-5 combines with J gene TRBJ1-6, with D maybe TRBD1 (5 bases). The length of the CDR3 is 17 residues. V was trimmed by 2 bases and J by 9 bases, leaving 20 bases between them. CDR1 and CDR2 (germline): MNHEY, SVGAGI. The chain's CDR3 is CASSYTKPQAIGSPLHF. In nucleotides, the CDR3 is TGTGCCAGCAGTTACACGAAACCACAGGCAATTGGTTCACCCCTCCACTTT.

This clonotype was seen ten or more times. Sequence at one end of the junction differs from germline and may be a read error. This chain joins TRBV4-1 and TRBJ1-5; D is unclear. Germline CDR1 MGHRA, CDR2 YSYEKL. The CDR3 length is 15 residues. The CDR3 loop is CASSQDWESRVRQNF. CDR3 coding DNA: TGCGCCAGCAGCCAAGATTGGGAATCCCGGGTTCGCCAGAATTTT.

This clonotype was detected ten times or more. The chain is built from TRBV29-1 and TRBJ2-3; D might be TRBD2 (7 bases). Deletions cut 3 bases from V and 4 bases from J, with 11 bases between. This CDR3 has 13 amino acids. Germline lookup yields CDR1 SQVTM and CDR2 ANQGSEA. This chain's CDR3 is CSVDREGADTQYF. Written as DNA, the CDR3 is TGCAGCGTTGATAGGGAGGGGGCAGATACGCAGTATTTT.

The sample holds many counts of this clonotype. This chain connects TRBV7-2 to TRBJ2-5; unclear D gene. V gave up 1 base and J gave up 5 bases, with 5 bases separating them. The CDR3 loop spans 12 amino acids. Germline assignment: CDR1 SGHTA and CDR2 FQGNSA. CDR3 protein: CASSLGWETQYF. The CDR3, as DNA: TGTGCCAGCAGCTTAGGGTGGGAGACCCAGTACTTC.

This chain uses TRBV20-1 with TRBJ2-7, with unresolved D. The CDR3 totals 15 residues. Trimming removed 4 bases from V and 0 bases from J, with 16 bases in between. Germline values: CDR1 DFQATT, CDR2 SNEGSKA (reference sequence). The CDR3 loop is CSANRAQAFSYEQYF. CDR3 DNA: TGCAGTGCTAATAGGGCGCAGGCCTTCTCCTACGAGCAGTACTTC.

This clonotype occurred many times. The chain uses TRBV20-1 and TRBJ2-5; no firm D call. This CDR3 spans 10 amino acids. Between the trimmed V and J ends, which lost 6 bases and 3 bases, there was a span of 5 bases. Germline loops: CDR1 DFQATT, CDR2 SNEGSKA (reference sequence). DNA for the CDR3: TGCAGTGCCCTAAAAGAGACCCAGTACTTC. Its protein is CSALKETQYF.

This clonotype was recorded at least ten times. The chain uses TRBV25-1 and TRBJ1-6, with D possibly matching TRBD1 (6 bases). CDR1 and CDR2 (germline): MGHDK, SYGVNS. The V and J ends lost 5 bases and 10 bases respectively, with 15 bases between them. This CDR3 has 14 amino acids. The CDR3, as DNA: TGTGCCAGCAGTTTAACAGGGATCGGATCACCCCTCCACTTT. It translates to CASSLTGIGSPLHF.

By share of the sample, this clonotype is medium-sized (0.01 to 0.1%). The rearrangement links TRBV2 to TRBJ1-1; no clear D gene. Germline CDR1 SNHLY, CDR2 FYNNEI. The CDR3 extends over 14 amino acids. The V end was cut by 6 bases, the J end by 1 base, with 12 bases between. The CDR3 loop is CASRESPQNTEAFF. The CDR3 nucleotides are TGTGCCAGCAGAGAAAGTCCACAGAACACTGAAGCTTTCTTT. Complete variable domain (other parts from reference TRBV2 and TRBJ1-1): EPEVTQTPSHQVTQMGQEVILRCVPISNHLYFYWYRQILGQKVEFLVSFYNNEISEKSEIFDDQFSVERPDGSNFTLKIRSTKLEDSAMYFCASRESPQNTEAFFGQGTRLTVV.

This clonotype was seen many times. J is TRBJ1-1 and V is TRBV20-1; D is unclear. This CDR3 has 12 amino acids. V was trimmed by 6 bases and J by 1 base, leaving 9 bases between them. CDR1 and CDR2 (germline): DFQATT, SNEGSKA (reference sequence). CDR3 bases: TGCAGTGCCCAGGAGCCGAACACTGAAGCTTTCTTT. Translation: CSAQEPNTEAFF.